The entry that follows covers one T cell receptor (beta chain) sequence. Its antigen is currently unknown. The data originate from a study of blood T cells in healthy people across ages. General observations from the study: From one million sequenced T cells, diversity estimates were lower bounds. Roughly linearly, TCR beta diversity per million T cells fell as age increased.

The authors drew approximately 10 milliliters of peripheral blood from each donor. The ends were cut back, 6 bases at V and 8 bases at J, with 16 bases in the middle. Germline V lookup: CDR1 SGHTA, CDR2 FQGNSA. The CDR3 length is 13 residues. It was with a sample-barcoded 5' primer and a J-beta primer mix that a second PCR of roughly 7 to 12 cycles was run. Per sample, CDR3-containing paired-end reads numbered at least 2.5 million. MiXCR, applied by TCRdb to the 5' RACE reads, yields one record per CDR3 protein. Of around 900,000 distinct CDR3 sequences listed, 45% to 60% are singletons. The source is a woman between 55 and 75 years old in good health. Sequencing was performed on blood. The V gene is TRBV7-2, the J gene TRBJ2-5; D is possibly TRBD1 (6 bases). For the CDR3, the DNA is TGTGCCAGCAGGCCCGCAGGGGCCGGTACCCAGTACTTC. The encoded protein is CASRPAGAGTQYF.